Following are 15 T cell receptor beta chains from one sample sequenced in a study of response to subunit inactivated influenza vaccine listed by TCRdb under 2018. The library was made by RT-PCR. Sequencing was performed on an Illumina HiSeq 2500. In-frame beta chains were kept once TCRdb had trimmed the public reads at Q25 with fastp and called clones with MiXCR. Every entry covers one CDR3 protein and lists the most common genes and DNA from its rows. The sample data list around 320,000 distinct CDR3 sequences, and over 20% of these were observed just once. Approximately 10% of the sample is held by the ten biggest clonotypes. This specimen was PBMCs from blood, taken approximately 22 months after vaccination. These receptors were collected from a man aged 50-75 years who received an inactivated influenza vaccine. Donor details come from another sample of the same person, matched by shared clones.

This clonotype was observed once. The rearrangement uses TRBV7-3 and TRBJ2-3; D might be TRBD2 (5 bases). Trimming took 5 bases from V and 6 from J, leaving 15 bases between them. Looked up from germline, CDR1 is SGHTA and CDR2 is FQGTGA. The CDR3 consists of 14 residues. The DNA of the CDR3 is TGTGCCAGCAGCCTAAACGCCGGCGGGGATACGCAGTATTTT. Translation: CASSLNAGGDTQYF. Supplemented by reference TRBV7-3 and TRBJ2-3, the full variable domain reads GAGVSQTPSNKVTEKGKYVELRCDPISGHTALYWYRQSLGQGPEFLIYFQGTGAADDSGLPNDRFFAVRPEGSVSTLKIQRTERGDSAVYLCASSLNAGGDTQYFGPGTRLTVL.

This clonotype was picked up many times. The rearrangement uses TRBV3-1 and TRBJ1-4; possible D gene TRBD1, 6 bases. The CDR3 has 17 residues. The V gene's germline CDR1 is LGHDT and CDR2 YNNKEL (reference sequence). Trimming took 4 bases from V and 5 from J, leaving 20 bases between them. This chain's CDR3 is CASSRDTAGHGNEKLFF. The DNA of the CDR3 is TGTGCCAGCAGCCGGGACACCGCGGGACACGGAAATGAAAAACTGTTTTTT.

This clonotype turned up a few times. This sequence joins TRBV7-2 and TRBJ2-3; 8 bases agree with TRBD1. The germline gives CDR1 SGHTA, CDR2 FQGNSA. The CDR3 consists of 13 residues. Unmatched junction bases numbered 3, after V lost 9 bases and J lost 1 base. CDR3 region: CASTGQGTDTQYF. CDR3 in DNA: TGTGCCAGTACGGGACAGGGCACAGATACGCAGTATTTT.

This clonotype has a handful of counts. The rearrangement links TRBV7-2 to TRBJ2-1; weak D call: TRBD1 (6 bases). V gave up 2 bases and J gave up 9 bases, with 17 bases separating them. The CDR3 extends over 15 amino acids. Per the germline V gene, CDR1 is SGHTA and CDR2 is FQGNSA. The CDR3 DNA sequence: TGTGCCAGCAGCTTATATTCTGCCCAGGGGTCTGAGCAGTTCTTC. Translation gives CASSLYSAQGSEQFF.

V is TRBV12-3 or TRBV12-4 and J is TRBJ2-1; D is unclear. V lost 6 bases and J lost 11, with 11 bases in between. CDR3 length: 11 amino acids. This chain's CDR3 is CASSLATQQFF. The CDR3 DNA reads TGTGCCAGCAGCCTGGCGACACAGCAGTTCTTC.

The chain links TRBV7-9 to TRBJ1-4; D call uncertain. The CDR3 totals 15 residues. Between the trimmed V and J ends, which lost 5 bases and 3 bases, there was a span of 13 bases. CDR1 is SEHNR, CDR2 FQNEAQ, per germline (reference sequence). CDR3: CASSARPAANEKLFF. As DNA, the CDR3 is TGTGCCAGCAGCGCCCGACCCGCCGCTAATGAAAAACTGTTTTTT. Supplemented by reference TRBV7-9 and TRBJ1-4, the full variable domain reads DTGVSQNPRHKITKRGQNVTFRCDPISEHNRLYWYRQTLGQGPEFLTYFQNEAQLEKSRLLSDRFSAERPKGSFSTLEIQRTEQGDSAMYLCASSARPAANEKLFFGSGTQLSVL.

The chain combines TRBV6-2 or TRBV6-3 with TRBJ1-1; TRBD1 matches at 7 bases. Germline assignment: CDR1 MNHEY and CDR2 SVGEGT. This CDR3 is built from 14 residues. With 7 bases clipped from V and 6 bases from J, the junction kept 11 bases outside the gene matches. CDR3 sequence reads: CASKKGQRMAEAFF. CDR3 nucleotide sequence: TGTGCCAGCAAGAAGGGACAGAGGATGGCTGAAGCTTTCTTT.

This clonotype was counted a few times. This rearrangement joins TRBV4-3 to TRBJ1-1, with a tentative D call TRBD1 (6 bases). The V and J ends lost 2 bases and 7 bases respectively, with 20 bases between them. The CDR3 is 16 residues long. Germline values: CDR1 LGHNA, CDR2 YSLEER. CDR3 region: CASSQYGFLGANEAFF. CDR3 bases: TGCGCCAGCAGCCAATACGGATTTCTGGGGGCCAATGAAGCTTTCTTT.

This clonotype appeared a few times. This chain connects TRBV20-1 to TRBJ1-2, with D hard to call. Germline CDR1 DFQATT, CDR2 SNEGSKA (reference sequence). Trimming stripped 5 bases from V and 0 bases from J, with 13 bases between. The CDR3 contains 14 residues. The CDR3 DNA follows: TGCAGTGCTGCCGTAAGGAGAACTAACTATGGCTACACCTTC. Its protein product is CSAAVRRTNYGYTF.

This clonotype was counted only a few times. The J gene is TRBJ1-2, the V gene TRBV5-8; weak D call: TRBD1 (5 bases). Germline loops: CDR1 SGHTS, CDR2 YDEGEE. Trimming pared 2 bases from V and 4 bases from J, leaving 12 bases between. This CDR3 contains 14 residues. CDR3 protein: CASSLDSRGYGYTF. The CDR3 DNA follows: TGTGCCAGCAGCTTAGACTCAAGGGGCTATGGCTACACCTTC. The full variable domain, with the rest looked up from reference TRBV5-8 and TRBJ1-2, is EAGVTQSPTHLIKTRGQQATLRCSPISGHTSVYWYQQALGLGLQFLLWYDEGEERNRGNFPPRFSGRQFPNYSSELNVNALELEDSALYLCASSLDSRGYGYTFGSGTRLTVV.

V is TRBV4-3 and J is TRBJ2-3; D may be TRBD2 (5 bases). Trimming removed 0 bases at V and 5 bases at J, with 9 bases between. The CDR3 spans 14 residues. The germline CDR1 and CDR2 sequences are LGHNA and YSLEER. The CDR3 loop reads CASSQDRGVDTQYF. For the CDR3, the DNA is TGCGCCAGCAGCCAAGATCGGGGAGTAGATACGCAGTATTTT.

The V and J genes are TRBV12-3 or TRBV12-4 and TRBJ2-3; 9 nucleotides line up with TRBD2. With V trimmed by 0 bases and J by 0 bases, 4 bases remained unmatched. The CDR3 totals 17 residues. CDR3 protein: CASSLALAGPSTDTQYF. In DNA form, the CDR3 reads TGTGCCAGCAGTTTAGCCCTAGCGGGACCTAGCACAGATACGCAGTATTTT.

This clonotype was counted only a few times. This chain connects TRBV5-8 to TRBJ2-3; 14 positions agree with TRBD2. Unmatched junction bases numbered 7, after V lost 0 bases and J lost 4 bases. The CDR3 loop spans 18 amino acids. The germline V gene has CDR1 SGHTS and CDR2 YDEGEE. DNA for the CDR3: TGTGCCAGCAGCTTGGGGACTAGCGGGGGGCTGTTTTCAGATACGCAGTATTTT. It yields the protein CASSLGTSGGLFSDTQYF.

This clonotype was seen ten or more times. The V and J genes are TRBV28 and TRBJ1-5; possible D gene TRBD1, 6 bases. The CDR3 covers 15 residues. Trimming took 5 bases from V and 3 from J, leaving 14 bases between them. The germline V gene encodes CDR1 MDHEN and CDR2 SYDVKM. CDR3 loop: CASSLPRGNNQPQHF. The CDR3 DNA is TGTGCCAGCAGTCTCCCCAGGGGTAACAATCAGCCCCAGCATTTT.

The CDR3 here is CASSWQGVTNTGELFF. CDR3 nucleotide sequence: TGTGCCAGCAGCTGGCAGGGGGTCACGAACACCGGGGAGCTGTTTTTT. This chain links TRBV5-4 with TRBJ2-2; 7 positions match TRBD1. Trimming removed 3 bases from V and 0 bases from J; junction bases left unmatched: 5. The V gene's germline CDR1 is SGHNT and CDR2 YYREEE (reference sequence). The CDR3 loop spans 16 amino acids.